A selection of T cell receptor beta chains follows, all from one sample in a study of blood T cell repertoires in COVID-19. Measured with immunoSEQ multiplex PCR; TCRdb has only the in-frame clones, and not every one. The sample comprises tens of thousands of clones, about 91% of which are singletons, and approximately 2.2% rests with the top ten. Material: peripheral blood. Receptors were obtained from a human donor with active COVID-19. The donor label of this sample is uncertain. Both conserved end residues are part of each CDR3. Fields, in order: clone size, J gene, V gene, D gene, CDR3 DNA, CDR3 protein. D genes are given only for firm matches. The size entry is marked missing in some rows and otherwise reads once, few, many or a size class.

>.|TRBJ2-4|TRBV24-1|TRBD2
TGTGCCACCAGTGAGGGGACTAGCGGGGGCCTCAAAAACATTCAGTACTTC
CATSEGTSGGLKNIQYF
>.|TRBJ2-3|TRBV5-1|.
TGCGCCAGCAAAGGAACACGGGTGGGCACAGATACGCAGTATTTT
CASKGTRVGTDTQYF
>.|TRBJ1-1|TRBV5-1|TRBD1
TGCGCCAGCAGCCCCGAACGACAGGGAAAGAACACTGAAGCTTTCTTT
CASSPERQGKNTEAFF
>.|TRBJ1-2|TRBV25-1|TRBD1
TGTGCCAGCAGTGAATTAGTACAGGGGTTCGGCTACACCTTC
CASSELVQGFGYTF
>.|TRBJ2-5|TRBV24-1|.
TGTGCCACCAGTCTTGGCTCCGAAGAGACCCAGTACTTC
CATSLGSEETQYF
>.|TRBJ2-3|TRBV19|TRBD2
TGTGCCAGTAGTACATGGACTAGCGGGGGCCTTAGCACAGATACGCAGTATTTT
CASSTWTSGGLSTDTQYF
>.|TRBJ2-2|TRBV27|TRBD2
TGTGCCAGCAGTTTATTAAGCGGGGTGAACACCGGGGAGCTGTTTTTT
CASSLLSGVNTGELFF
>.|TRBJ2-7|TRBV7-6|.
TGTGCCAGCAGCTTAGCCCGGACAGGGTGGGACTACTACGAGCAGTACTTC
CASSLARTGWDYYEQYF
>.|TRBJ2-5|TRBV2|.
TGTGCCAGCAGTCAGTCTTACCAAGAGACCCAGTACTTC
CASSQSYQETQYF
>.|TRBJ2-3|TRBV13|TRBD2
TGTGCCAGCAGCTCCCTGACTAGCGGACTCACAGATACGCAGTATTTT
CASSSLTSGLTDTQYF
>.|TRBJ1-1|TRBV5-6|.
TGTGCCAGCAGCCTGGGACAATGGAACACTGAAGCTTTCTTT
CASSLGQWNTEAFF
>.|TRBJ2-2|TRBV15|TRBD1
TGTGCCACCAGCAGTCTGGCAGGGGGCAGCGGGGAGCTGTTTTTT
CATSSLAGGSGELFF
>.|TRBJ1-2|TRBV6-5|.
TGTGCCAGCAGAGCACGAGGGGGTTTAGTTGGCTACACCTTC
CASRARGGLVGYTF
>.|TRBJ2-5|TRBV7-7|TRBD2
TGTGCTAGCAGCCGTGCGGGACTAGCGGGGGGGCTGGTGCAAGAGACCCAGTACTTC
CASSRAGLAGGLVQETQYF
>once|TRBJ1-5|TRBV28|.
TGTGCCAGTACAGGGTGGATAATTGGTCAGCCCCAGCATTTT
CASTGWIIGQPQHF
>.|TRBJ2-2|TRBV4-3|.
TGCGCCAGCAGCCAATTGGTCGGGTCGAACACCGGGGAGCTGTTTTTT
CASSQLVGSNTGELFF
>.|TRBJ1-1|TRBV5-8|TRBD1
TGTGCCAGCAGCCCCTACACAGGGGGGAGGACTGAAGCTTTCTTT
CASSPYTGGRTEAFF
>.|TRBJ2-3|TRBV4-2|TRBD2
TGTGCCAGCAGCCAAGTTGTGCGGGGGGGCCAGGCAGATACGCAGTATTTT
CASSQVVRGGQADTQYF
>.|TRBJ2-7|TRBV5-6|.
TGTGCCAGCAGCCATGGGGCCAAGCCCTACGAGCAGTACTTC
CASSHGAKPYEQYF
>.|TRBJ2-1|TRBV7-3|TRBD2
TGTGCCAGCAGCCCCGGCGGGGGAAGCTCCTACAATGAGCAGTTCTTC
CASSPGGGSSYNEQFF
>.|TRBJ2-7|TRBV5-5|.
TGTGCCAGCAGCTCCCCGGGCTACGAGCAGTACTTC
CASSSPGYEQYF
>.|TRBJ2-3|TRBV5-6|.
TGTGCCAGCAGCTTGGCGCGCCTAGCCAGGATTACCACAGATACGCAGTATTTT
CASSLARLARITTDTQYF
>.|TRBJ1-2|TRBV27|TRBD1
TGTGCCAGCAGTTTAAGGACAGGGAGAGTGGGGGGCTACACCTTC
CASSLRTGRVGGYTF
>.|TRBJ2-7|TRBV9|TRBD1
TGTGCCAGCAGCGTAGTGGACAGGGCGGTGGCATACGAGCAGTACTTC
CASSVVDRAVAYEQYF
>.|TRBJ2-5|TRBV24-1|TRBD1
TGTGCCACCAGTGATCCTCCGGGACAGGGTGGCGGGGAGACCCAGTACTTC
CATSDPPGQGGGETQYF
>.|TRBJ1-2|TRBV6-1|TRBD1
TGTGCCAGCAGTTTTGGGACAGGGCGAGGCTACACCTTC
CASSFGTGRGYTF
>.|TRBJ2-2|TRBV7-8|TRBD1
TGTGCCAGCAGCTCCGGGACAGACACCGGGGAGCTGTTTTTT
CASSSGTDTGELFF
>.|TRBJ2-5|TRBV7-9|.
TGTGCCAGCAGCTATGAACGGGGGTCCTTGGAGACCCAGTACTTC
CASSYERGSLETQYF
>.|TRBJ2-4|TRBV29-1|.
TGCAGCGTTGAAGTGTGGGCCTCCGGATTCGCCAAAAACATTCAGTACTTC
CSVEVWASGFAKNIQYF
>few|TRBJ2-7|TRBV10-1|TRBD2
TGCGCCAGCAGTGAAACTAGCGGGGGAATCTACGAGCAGTACTTC
CASSETSGGIYEQYF
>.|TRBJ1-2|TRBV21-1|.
TGTGCCAGCAGCTATACGGACAGGGGGCTCACTCACTATGGCTACACCTTC
CASSYTDRGLTHYGYTF
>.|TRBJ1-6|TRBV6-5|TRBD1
TGTGCCAGCACGCTGGACAGGTCCTCACCCCTCCACTTT
CASTLDRSSPLHF
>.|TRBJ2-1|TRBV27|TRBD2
TGTGCCAGCAGTCCCGGGACTAGCGGGGGGAATGAGCAGTTCTTC
CASSPGTSGGNEQFF
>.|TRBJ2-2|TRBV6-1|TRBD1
TGTGCCAGCAGTGAAGGTGGGACAGGGTCCGTCCCCACCGGGGAGCTGTTTTTT
CASSEGGTGSVPTGELFF
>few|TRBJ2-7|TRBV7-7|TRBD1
TGTGCCAGCAGCTTAGATGGGACAGGGGTCTACGAGCAGTACTTC
CASSLDGTGVYEQYF
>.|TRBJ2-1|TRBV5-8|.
TGTGCCAGCAGAGGGGGGACAGTGAGCTCCTACAATGAGCAGTTCTTC
CASRGGTVSSYNEQFF
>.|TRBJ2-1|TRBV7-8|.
TGTGCCAGCAGCCATAACAATGAGCAGTTCTTC
CASSHNNEQFF
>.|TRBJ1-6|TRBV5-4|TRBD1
TGTGCCAGCAGAAACGGGACAGCTAATTCACCCCTCCACTTT
CASRNGTANSPLHF
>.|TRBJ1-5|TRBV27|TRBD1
TGTGCCAGCAGTGCCGGGACAGGGGGTAATCAGCCCCAGCATTTT
CASSAGTGGNQPQHF
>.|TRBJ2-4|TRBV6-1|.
TGTGCCAGCAGTGAAGACGCTCACAGGGCTACCTCGGACATTCAGTACTTC
CASSEDAHRATSDIQYF
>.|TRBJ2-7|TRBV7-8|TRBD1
TGTGCCAGCAGCTTAACCTCAGGGGGCGCTGATTACGAGCAGTACTTC
CASSLTSGGADYEQYF
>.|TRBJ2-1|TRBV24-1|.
TGTGCCACCGGGGGGAGCTCCTACAATGAGCAGTTCTTC
CATGGSSYNEQFF
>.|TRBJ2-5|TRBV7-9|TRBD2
TGTGCCAGCAGCTTAGGAGCGGGGGGACAAGAGACCCAGTACTTC
CASSLGAGGQETQYF
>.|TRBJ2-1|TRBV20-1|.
TGCAGTGCTAGTTGGGGGGGGCATTACAATGAGCAGTTCTTC
CSASWGGHYNEQFF
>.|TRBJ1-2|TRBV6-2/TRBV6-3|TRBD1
TGTGCCAGCAGTGACAGGGTCGATGGCTACACCTTC
CASSDRVDGYTF
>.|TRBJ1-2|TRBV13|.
TGTGCCAGCAGCTTATGGCGGGGGGCGCAGAACTATGGCTACACCTTC
CASSLWRGAQNYGYTF
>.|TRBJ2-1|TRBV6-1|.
TGTGCCAGCAGTGAAGGGAAGGGCACAGGCTCCTACAATGAGCAGTTCTTC
CASSEGKGTGSYNEQFF
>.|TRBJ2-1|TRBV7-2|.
TGTGCCAGCAGCCCCGACCTAACGAGCGATAATGAGCAGTTCTTC
CASSPDLTSDNEQFF
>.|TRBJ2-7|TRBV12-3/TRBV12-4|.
TGTGCCAGCAGAACCCGGACTCACTACGAGCAGTACTTC
CASRTRTHYEQYF
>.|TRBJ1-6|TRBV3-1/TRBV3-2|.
TGTGCCAGCAGCCAAGAGCTCCCAGGAACCTCACCCCTCCACTTT
CASSQELPGTSPLHF
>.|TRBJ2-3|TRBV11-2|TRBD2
TGTGCCAGCAGCTTGGATAGCGGGGGTAGCACAGATACGCAGTATTTT
CASSLDSGGSTDTQYF
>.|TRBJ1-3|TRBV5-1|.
TGCGCCAGCAGCCTAGGTGCGAGCTCTGGAAACACCATATATTTT
CASSLGASSGNTIYF
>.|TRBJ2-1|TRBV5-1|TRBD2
TGCGCCAGCAGCCACCCACCCTCTAGCGGGGTGAATGAGCAGTTCTTC
CASSHPPSSGVNEQFF
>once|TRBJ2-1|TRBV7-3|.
TGTGCCAGCAGCACGGACAGAAGCTCCTACAATGAGCAGTTCTTC
CASSTDRSSYNEQFF
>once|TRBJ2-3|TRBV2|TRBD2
TGTGCCAGCAGTGTGGGGCGGGGGGACCCAGATACGCAGTATTTT
CASSVGRGDPDTQYF
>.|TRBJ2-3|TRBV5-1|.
TGCGCCAGCAGCCTGGCAAGCACTAGCACAGATACGCAGTATTTT
CASSLASTSTDTQYF
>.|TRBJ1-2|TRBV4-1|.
TGCGCCAGCAGCAATCGGGAAGGAGGGGTTGGCGGCTACACCTTC
CASSNREGGVGGYTF
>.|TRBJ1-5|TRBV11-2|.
TGTGCCAGCAGCCGACAGGTGAATAGCAATCAGCCCCAGCATTTT
CASSRQVNSNQPQHF
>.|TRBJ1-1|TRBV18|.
TGTGCCAGCTCACCGCCGGGTCATAACACTGAAGCTTTCTTT
CASSPPGHNTEAFF
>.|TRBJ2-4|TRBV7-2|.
TGTGCCAGCACCCCTCCCCGCGGGGCCTGGGCCAAAAACATTCAGTACTTC
CASTPPRGAWAKNIQYF